The sequence of this TCR beta chain was determined in a study of T cell responses to AZD1222 COVID-19 vaccine. Regarding the study as a whole: Across spike, vaccine-associated CD4 TCRs were found, dominant at 160-218 and 743-854. A rise in Spike-specific TCR breadth and depth followed two AZD1222 doses. Donors in the cohort were predominantly white British and more often female, and clonal diversity was possibly underestimated.

Sequenced by immunoSEQ multiplex PCR; TCRdb stores in-frame clones only, minus some. Found here are 150,000 or so clones, 80% to 95% of them singletons; the top ten hold approximately 5.9%. The CDR3 runs to 14 residues. V shed 1 base and J shed 4 bases, with 10 bases lying between them. The germline V gene encodes CDR1 SGHTA and CDR2 FQGNSA. Note on this clone: What it binds is unknown.

The receptor comes from an adult who received the AZD1222 COVID-19 vaccine. Source: peripheral blood, taken 28 days after the second AZD1222 dose. The chain joins TRBV7-2 to TRBJ1-1; D gene ambiguous. The CDR3 DNA is TGTGCCAGCAGCTTAGAGTCCTCGCGCACTGAAGCTTTCTTT. Translating it yields CASSLESSRTEAFF. Full variable domain (outside the CDR3, taken from reference TRBV7-2 and TRBJ1-1): GAGVSQSPSNKVTEKGKDVELRCDPISGHTALYWYRQSLGQGLEFLIYFQGNSAPDKSGLPSDRFSAERTGGSVSTLTIQRTQQEDSAVYLCASSLESSRTEAFFGQGTRLTVV.